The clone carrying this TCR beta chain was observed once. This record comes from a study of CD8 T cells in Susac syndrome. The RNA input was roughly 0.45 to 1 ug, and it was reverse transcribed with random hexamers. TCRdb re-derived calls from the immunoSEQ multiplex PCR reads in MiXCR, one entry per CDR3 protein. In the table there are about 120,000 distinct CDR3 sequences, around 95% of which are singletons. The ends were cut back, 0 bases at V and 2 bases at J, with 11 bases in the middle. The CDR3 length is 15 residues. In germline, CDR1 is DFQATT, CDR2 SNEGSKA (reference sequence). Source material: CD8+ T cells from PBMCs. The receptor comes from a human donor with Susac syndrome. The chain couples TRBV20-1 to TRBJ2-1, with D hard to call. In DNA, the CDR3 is TGCAGTGCTAGAGATTACGAGACTCCCTACAATGAGCAGTTCTTC. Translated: CSARDYETPYNEQFF.